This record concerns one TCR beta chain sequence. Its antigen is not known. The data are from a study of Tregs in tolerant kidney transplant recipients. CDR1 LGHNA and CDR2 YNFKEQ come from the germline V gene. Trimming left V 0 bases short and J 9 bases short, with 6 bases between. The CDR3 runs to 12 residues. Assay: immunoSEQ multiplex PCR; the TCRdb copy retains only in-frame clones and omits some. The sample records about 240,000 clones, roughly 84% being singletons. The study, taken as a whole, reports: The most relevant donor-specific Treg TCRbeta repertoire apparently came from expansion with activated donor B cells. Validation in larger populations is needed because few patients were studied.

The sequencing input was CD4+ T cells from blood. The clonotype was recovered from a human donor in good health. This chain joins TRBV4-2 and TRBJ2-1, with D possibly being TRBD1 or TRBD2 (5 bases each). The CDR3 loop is CASSQERGEQFF. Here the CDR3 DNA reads TGTGCCAGCAGCCAAGAGAGGGGTGAGCAGTTCTTC.